A selection of T cell receptor beta chains follows, all from one sample in a study of vaccination and CD4 T cells after COVID-19. TCRdb re-called the PCR reads through MiXCR, storing one row per CDR3 protein. The table records 20,000 to 25,000 distinct CDR3 sequences, roughly three fifths of them present only once. Sequenced material: CD4+ T cells from blood, taken before SARS-CoV-2 vaccination. The receptors were sampled from a human donor who had recovered from COVID-19. Each CDR3 is given with its conserved first and last residue. Fields, in order: J gene, clone size, D gene, V gene, CDR3 protein, CDR3 DNA. A D gene is named only where the DNA matches it firmly. A row's size may be missing; if present it is once, few, many or a size class.

j_gene: TRBJ1-1; abundance: few; d_gene: .; v_gene: TRBV20-1; CDR3aa: CSARDRIVNTEAFF; CDR3nt: TGTAGTGCTAGAGATCGTATAGTGAACACTGAAGCTTTCTTT
j_gene: TRBJ2-1; abundance: once; d_gene: .; v_gene: TRBV20-1; CDR3aa: CSASNTYNEQFF; CDR3nt: TGCAGTGCTAGTAATACTTACAATGAGCAGTTCTTC
j_gene: TRBJ1-1; abundance: .; d_gene: TRBD1; v_gene: TRBV25-1; CDR3aa: CARQIQGAGTEAFF; CDR3nt: TGTGCCAGACAGATTCAGGGGGCGGGCACTGAAGCTTTCTTT
j_gene: TRBJ2-3; abundance: .; d_gene: TRBD2; v_gene: TRBV20-1; CDR3aa: CSAIGLAGPDTQYF; CDR3nt: TGCAGTGCTATAGGACTAGCGGGACCAGATACGCAGTATTTT
j_gene: TRBJ2-7; abundance: .; d_gene: TRBD1; v_gene: TRBV2; CDR3aa: CASTGDRPSSYEQYF; CDR3nt: TGTGCCAGCACCGGGGACAGGCCTAGCTCCTACGAGCAGTACTTC
j_gene: TRBJ1-4; abundance: .; d_gene: .; v_gene: TRBV27; CDR3aa: CASSSGSGEKLFF; CDR3nt: TGTGCCAGCAGTTCGGGGTCGGGGGAAAAACTGTTTTTT
j_gene: TRBJ2-5; abundance: .; d_gene: .; v_gene: TRBV7-2; CDR3aa: CTSSLYQETQYF; CDR3nt: TGTACCAGCAGCTTGTACCAAGAGACCCAGTACTTC
j_gene: TRBJ2-7; abundance: .; d_gene: .; v_gene: TRBV6-5; CDR3aa: CASSSSGVKSYEQYF; CDR3nt: TGTGCCAGCAGTTCCTCAGGGGTAAAATCCTACGAGCAGTACTTC
j_gene: TRBJ2-7; abundance: few; d_gene: .; v_gene: TRBV6-1; CDR3aa: CASIAPGSRGEQYF; CDR3nt: TGTGCCAGCATTGCCCCCGGGTCCCGAGGCGAGCAGTACTTC
j_gene: TRBJ2-7; abundance: .; d_gene: TRBD2; v_gene: TRBV27; CDR3aa: CASSPRLAGGRKASYEQYF; CDR3nt: TGTGCCAGCAGCCCGAGACTAGCGGGAGGTAGGAAAGCCTCCTACGAGCAGTACTTC
j_gene: TRBJ2-5; abundance: .; d_gene: TRBD2; v_gene: TRBV24-1; CDR3aa: CATSEPGAGKETQYF; CDR3nt: TGTGCCACCAGTGAGCCTGGAGCGGGAAAGGAGACCCAGTACTTC
j_gene: TRBJ2-5; abundance: few; d_gene: .; v_gene: TRBV7-6; CDR3aa: CASSLGQETQYF; CDR3nt: TGTGCCAGCAGCTTAGGCCAAGAGACCCAGTACTTC
j_gene: TRBJ2-7; abundance: .; d_gene: TRBD1; v_gene: TRBV2; CDR3aa: CASTGQGRLEQYF; CDR3nt: TGTGCCAGCACGGGACAGGGGCGTTTGGAGCAGTACTTC
j_gene: TRBJ1-5; abundance: .; d_gene: .; v_gene: TRBV20-1; CDR3aa: CSAIRWERGYNQPQHF; CDR3nt: TGCAGTGCTATACGGTGGGAGAGGGGATATAATCAGCCCCAGCATTTT
j_gene: TRBJ1-1; abundance: .; d_gene: .; v_gene: TRBV12-3/TRBV12-4; CDR3aa: CASSSMTGEAFF; CDR3nt: TGTGCCAGCAGTTCTATGACAGGCGAAGCTTTCTTT
j_gene: TRBJ1-2; abundance: .; d_gene: .; v_gene: TRBV7-2; CDR3aa: CASSLTGGYTF; CDR3nt: TGTGCCAGCAGCCTCACGGGGGGCTACACCTTC
j_gene: TRBJ2-5; abundance: .; d_gene: TRBD2; v_gene: TRBV7-2; CDR3aa: CASSLARSLAGAYQETQYF; CDR3nt: TGTGCCAGCAGCTTAGCTAGAAGTTTAGCGGGGGCGTACCAAGAGACCCAGTACTTC
j_gene: TRBJ2-7; abundance: .; d_gene: .; v_gene: TRBV7-2; CDR3aa: CASSLLRQVSYEQYF; CDR3nt: TGTGCCAGCAGCTTACTGAGACAGGTCTCCTACGAGCAGTACTTC
j_gene: TRBJ1-1; abundance: once; d_gene: .; v_gene: TRBV7-2; CDR3aa: CASSLAGTPNTEAFF; CDR3nt: TGTGCCAGCAGCTTAGCGGGGACCCCGAACACTGAAGCTTTCTTT
j_gene: TRBJ2-5; abundance: .; d_gene: TRBD2; v_gene: TRBV7-8; CDR3aa: CASSWFSGTSRQETQYF; CDR3nt: TGTGCCAGCAGCTGGTTCTCCGGGACTAGCCGCCAAGAGACCCAGTACTTC
j_gene: TRBJ2-1; abundance: .; d_gene: TRBD2; v_gene: TRBV5-8; CDR3aa: CASSRFQGGVSLAGGNEQFF; CDR3nt: TGTGCCAGCAGCCGCTTCCAGGGTGGGGTTAGCCTAGCGGGAGGCAATGAGCAGTTCTTC
j_gene: TRBJ1-6; abundance: .; d_gene: TRBD1; v_gene: TRBV19; CDR3aa: CATGQGLSPLHF; CDR3nt: TGTGCCACCGGACAGGGCCTTTCACCCCTCCACTTT
j_gene: TRBJ1-2; abundance: .; d_gene: .; v_gene: TRBV24-1; CDR3aa: CATSDLVGTNYGYTF; CDR3nt: TGTGCCACCAGTGATTTGGTTGGGACCAACTATGGCTACACCTTC